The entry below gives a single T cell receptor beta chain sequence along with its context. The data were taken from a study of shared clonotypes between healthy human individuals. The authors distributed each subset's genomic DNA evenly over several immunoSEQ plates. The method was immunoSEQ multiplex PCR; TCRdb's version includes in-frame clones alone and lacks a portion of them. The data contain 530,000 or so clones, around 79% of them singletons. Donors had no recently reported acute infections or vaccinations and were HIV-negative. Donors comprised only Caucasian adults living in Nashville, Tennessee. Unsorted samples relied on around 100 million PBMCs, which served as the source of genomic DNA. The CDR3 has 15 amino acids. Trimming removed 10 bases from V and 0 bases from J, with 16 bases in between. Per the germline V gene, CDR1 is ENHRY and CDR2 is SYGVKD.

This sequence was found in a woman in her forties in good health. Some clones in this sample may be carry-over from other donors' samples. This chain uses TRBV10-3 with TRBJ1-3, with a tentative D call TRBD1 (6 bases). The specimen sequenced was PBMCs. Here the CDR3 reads CASQQGSSSGNTIYF. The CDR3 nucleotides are TGTGCCAGCCAACAGGGCTCGAGCTCTGGAAACACCATATATTTT.